Below are 13 T cell receptor beta chains sequenced from a single sample in a study of T cells in Graves' hyperthyroidism and ophthalmopathy. TCR beta CDR3 sequences were amplified from RNA transcripts. HTBI primers were employed in a first-round RT-PCR of the TCR CDR3. TCRdb recomputed calls from the multiplex PCR reads with MiXCR, one row per CDR3 protein. This sample has some 380,000 distinct CDR3 sequences, with approximately 13% found just once. Sequenced input: blood. These receptor sequences come from a man aged 25 to 40 with Graves' hyperthyroidism that later progressed to Graves' ophthalmopathy.

This clonotype was picked up many times. V gene TRBV3-1 combines with J gene TRBJ1-2, with 7 bases lining up with TRBD1. Germline V gene data show CDR1 as LGHDT and CDR2 as YNNKEL (reference sequence). This CDR3 region has 16 residues. V was pared by 1 base and J by 1 base, with 6 bases of the junction left unmatched. CDR3 amino acids: CASSQGQGGGNYGYTF. The CDR3 DNA reads TGTGCCAGCAGCCAAGGACAGGGCGGGGGTAACTATGGCTACACCTTC.

This clonotype was found a few times. The rearrangement links TRBV20-1 to TRBJ1-6; tentative D call: TRBD1 (6 bases). CDR1 is DFQATT, CDR2 SNEGSKA, per germline (reference sequence). The CDR3 sequence is 16 residues long. V was cut by 2 bases and J by 3 bases, with 14 bases left in between. The CDR3 nucleotides are TGCAGTGCTAGATTGGGGGGAGGGGGCTATAATTCACCCCTCCACTTT. Translated: CSARLGGGGYNSPLHF.

Many counts were recorded for this clonotype. This chain links TRBV11-2 with TRBJ2-7, with D possibly TRBD2 on 5 matching bases. Germline V lookup: CDR1 SGHAT, CDR2 FQNNGV. The length of the CDR3 is 14 residues. Trimming shortened V by 6 bases and J by 3 bases, and 15 bases separated the two germline ends. As DNA, the CDR3 is TGTGCCAGCAGGCCTAGGGTCGAGGGCTACGAGCAGTACTTC. Translation gives CASRPRVEGYEQYF. Full variable domain (missing parts from reference TRBV11-2 and TRBJ2-7): EAGVAQSPRYKIIEKRQSVAFWCNPISGHATLYWYQQILGQGPKLLIQFQNNGVVDDSQLPKDRFSAERLKGVDSTLKIQPAKLEDSAVYLCASRPRVEGYEQYFGPGTRLTVT.

Only a few counts were recorded for this clonotype. This chain links TRBV18 with TRBJ2-2; TRBD1 aligns across 8 bases. This CDR3 comprises 15 residues. Germline-derived CDR1 and CDR2 are KGHSH and LQKENI. The V segment lost 6 bases and the J segment 4 bases; nucleotides outside the gene matches: 7. In DNA form, the CDR3 reads TGTGCCAGCTCCCCCGCGCAGGGGGCCACCGGGGAGCTGTTTTTT. The encoded protein is CASSPAQGATGELFF.

This clonotype was observed a few times. The chain carries TRBV7-9 and TRBJ2-7; D tentatively reads TRBD1 or TRBD2 (5 bases each). CDR3 size: 14 residues. The ends were cut back, 5 bases at V and 6 bases at J, with 17 bases in the middle. Germline CDR1 SEHNR, CDR2 FQNEAQ (reference sequence). This CDR3 reads CASSPPGTTREQYF. In DNA form, the CDR3 reads TGTGCCAGCAGCCCCCCTGGGACCACCCGCGAGCAGTACTTC.

This clonotype was seen repeatedly, ten times or more. The V and J genes are TRBV28 and TRBJ2-7, with 7 bases fitting TRBD1. Germline V gene lookup returns CDR1 MDHEN and CDR2 SYDVKM. The trim removed 6 bases at V and 3 bases at J, leaving 8 bases unmatched. The CDR3 sequence is 14 residues long. DNA for the CDR3: TGTGCCAGCAGGAAACAGGGGCCCATCTACGAGCAGTACTTC. Protein product: CASRKQGPIYEQYF.

Points on this clonotype: A single base separates this from a much larger clone, so it may be a read error. In nucleotides, the CDR3 is TGTGCCAGCGGGGGGTTGGGACTAGCTTTGAATGAGCAGTTCTTC. This gives the protein CASGGLGLALNEQFF. The chain links TRBV27 to TRBJ2-1; 9 bases align to TRBD2. With V trimmed by 8 bases and J by 7 bases, 12 bases remained unmatched. The length of the CDR3 is 15 residues. CDR1 is MNHEY, CDR2 SMNVEV, per germline (reference sequence).

This clonotype has only a few counts. This chain joins TRBV20-1 and TRBJ2-3; possible D gene TRBD2, 6 bases. The V end was cut by 3 bases, the J end by 1 base, with 8 bases between. The germline gives CDR1 DFQATT, CDR2 SNEGSKA (reference sequence). The CDR3 totals 13 residues. The CDR3 DNA is TGCAGTGCTAGGCGGGACCGCACAGATACGCAGTATTTT. Its translation is CSARRDRTDTQYF.

This clonotype appeared many times. In DNA, the CDR3 is TGTGCCACCCGGGCGGGACAGCAAGAGACCCAGTACTTC. Protein: CATRAGQQETQYF. This chain connects TRBV7-9 to TRBJ2-5; TRBD1 might be the D (7 bases). Germline assignment: CDR1 SEHNR and CDR2 FQNEAQ (reference sequence). This CDR3 spans 13 amino acids. V was trimmed by 10 bases and J by 2 bases, leaving 14 bases between them.

This clonotype was seen repeatedly, ten times or more. V and J are TRBV20-1 and TRBJ1-4, with D unresolved. The germline gives CDR1 DFQATT, CDR2 SNEGSKA (reference sequence). V lost 5 bases, J lost 0 bases, and 16 bases lay in between. The CDR3 totals 16 residues. CDR3 sequence: CSAQKIHPTTNEKLFF. DNA of the CDR3: TGCAGTGCTCAAAAAATCCATCCAACAACTAATGAAAAACTGTTTTTT.

At least ten counts were recorded for this clonotype. The chain is built from TRBV6-2 or TRBV6-3 and TRBJ2-7; TRBD1 matches 9 bases. The CDR3 has 15 amino acids. Germline CDR1 MNHEY, CDR2 SVGEGT. The V segment lost 4 bases and the J segment 2 bases; nucleotides outside the gene matches: 6. CDR3 bases: TGTGCCAGCAGTTCGGGACAGGGAATAGCCTACGAGCAGTACTTC. Translating gives CASSSGQGIAYEQYF.

This clonotype has only a few counts. A much larger clone lies one base from this, so it may be a read error. J is TRBJ2-5 and V is TRBV20-1, with D tentatively TRBD2 (6 bases). Looked up from germline, CDR1 is DFQATT and CDR2 is SNEGSKA (reference sequence). V dropped 6 bases and J dropped 7 bases, with 21 bases sitting between them. The CDR3 is 14 residues long. CDR3 protein: CSARRMRGGGTQYF. As DNA, the CDR3 is TGCAGTGCGCGCCGAATGAGGGGAGGAGGGACCCAGTACTTC.

This clonotype was counted many times. The genes are TRBV28 and TRBJ2-1; TRBD2 matches at 13 bases. This CDR3 is built from 16 residues. Germline CDR1 is MDHEN and CDR2 is SYDVKM. J lost 7 bases, V lost 4 bases, and 7 bases had no gene match. DNA for the CDR3: TGTGCCAGCAGTTCTAATCGACTAGCGGGGGGTAATGAGCAGTTCTTC. Amino acids: CASSSNRLAGGNEQFF.